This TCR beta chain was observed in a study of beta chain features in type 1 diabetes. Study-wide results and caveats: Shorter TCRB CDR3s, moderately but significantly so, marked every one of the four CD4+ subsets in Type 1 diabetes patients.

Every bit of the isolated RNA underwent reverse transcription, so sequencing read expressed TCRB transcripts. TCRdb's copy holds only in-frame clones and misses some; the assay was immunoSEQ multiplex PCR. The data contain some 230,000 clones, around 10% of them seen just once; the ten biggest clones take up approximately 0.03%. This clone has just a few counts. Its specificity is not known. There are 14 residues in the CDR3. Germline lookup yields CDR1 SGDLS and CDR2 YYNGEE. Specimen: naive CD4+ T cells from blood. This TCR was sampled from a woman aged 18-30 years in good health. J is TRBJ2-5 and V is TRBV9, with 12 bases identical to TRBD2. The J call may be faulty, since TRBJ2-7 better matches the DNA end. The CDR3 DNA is TGTGCCAGCAGCAAACTAGCGGGAGGCTACGAGCAGTACTTC. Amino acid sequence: CASSKLAGGYEQYF.